This entry lists 16 T cell receptor beta chains sequenced from one sample in a study of blood T cell repertoires in COVID-19. Clones were read by immunoSEQ multiplex PCR, and TCRdb kept only the in-frame ones, dropping some. This sample has 200,000 to 250,000 clones, with 70% to 90% found just once. The sample comprised peripheral blood. These receptors came from a woman younger than 30 who had recovered from COVID-19.

The chain uses TRBV9 and TRBJ2-1, with 9 nucleotides matching TRBD2. The CDR3 totals 16 residues. CDR1 and CDR2 (germline): SGDLS, YYNGEE. V lost 4 bases and J lost 7; bases outside the gene matches: 12. The CDR3 reads CASSTWTGSGRNEQFF. CDR3 nucleotides: TGTGCCAGCAGCACATGGACAGGTAGCGGGAGAAATGAGCAGTTCTTC.

As regards this clone: The same CDR3 arises from other DNA sequences in this sample as well. This chain links TRBV27 with TRBJ1-1, with D perhaps TRBD1 (6 bases). Germline lookup yields CDR1 MNHEY and CDR2 SMNVEV (reference sequence). V gave up 5 bases and J gave up 1 base, with 8 bases separating them. The CDR3 contains 13 residues. CDR3 loop: CASSLQGNTEAFF. As DNA, the CDR3 is TGTGCCAGCAGTCTACAGGGGAACACTGAAGCTTTCTTT.

This chain connects TRBV18 to TRBJ2-3; TRBD1 might be the D (5 bases). Germline CDR1 reads KGHSH; CDR2 reads LQKENI. This CDR3 spans 15 amino acids. V was clipped by 2 bases and J by 0 bases, with 9 bases between them. The CDR3 is CASSPSQVSTDTQYF. CDR3 DNA sequence: TGTGCCAGCTCACCATCACAGGTTAGCACAGATACGCAGTATTTT.

The rearrangement links TRBV21-1 to TRBJ2-1; the table assigns TRBD2, which was not confirmed against the DNA. TRBV21-1 is reported as a pseudogene. CDR3 length: 17 residues. The CDR3 sequence: CASSKIEVGSSYNEQFF. As DNA, the CDR3 is TGTGCCAGCAGCAAAATTGAAGTCGGGAGCTCCTACAATGAGCAGTTCTTC.

On this clone itself: The sample holds other DNA sequences that translate to the same CDR3. The rearrangement joins TRBV6-2 or TRBV6-3 to TRBJ2-7, with unresolved D. The germline CDR1 and CDR2 sequences are MNHEY and SVGEGT. This CDR3 spans 11 amino acids. The V and J ends lost 6 bases and 2 bases respectively, with 5 bases between them. The CDR3 DNA reads TGTGCCAGCAGCCATACCTACGAGCAGTACTTC. Translating gives CASSHTYEQYF.

The V call is TRBV5-1, the J call TRBJ2-7; perhaps TRBD1 as D (6 bases). V lost 5 bases and J 0 bases, leaving 9 bases between the germline ends. The CDR3 is 13 residues long. Germline V gives CDR1 SGHRS, CDR2 YFSETQ. The CDR3 nucleotides are TGCGCCAGCAGTCGGGACAACTCCTACGAGCAGTACTTC. Its translation: CASSRDNSYEQYF.

The chain uses TRBV15 and TRBJ2-2, with no clear D. This CDR3 contains 15 residues. Germline CDR1 LNHNV, CDR2 YYDKDF (reference sequence). V lost 0 bases to trimming and J lost 1 base, with 6 bases between them. CDR3 sequence reads: CATSRDYGNTGELFF. CDR3 nucleotide sequence: TGTGCCACCAGCAGAGATTACGGGAACACCGGGGAGCTGTTTTTT. The full variable domain, with the rest looked up from reference TRBV15 and TRBJ2-2, is DAMVIQNPRYQVTQFGKPVTLSCSQTLNHNVMYWYQQKSSQAPKLLFHYYDKDFNNEADTPDNFQSRRPNTSFCFLDIRSPGLGDTAMYLCATSRDYGNTGELFFGEGSRLTVL.

CDR3 amino acids: CAITGTADTQSSGNTIYF. The CDR3 nucleotides are TGTGCCATTACCGGGACAGCCGACACCCAGAGCTCTGGAAACACCATATATTTT. This chain links TRBV28 with TRBJ1-3, with 7 positions matching TRBD1. Germline CDR1 and CDR2: MDHEN and SYDVKM. This CDR3 region has 18 residues. V was clipped by 10 bases and J by 0 bases; unmatched bases: 18. Full variable domain (remainder filled in from reference TRBV28 and TRBJ1-3): DVKVTQSSRYLVKRTGEKVFLECVQDMDHENMFWYRQDPGLGLRLIYFSYDVKMKEKGDIPEGYSVSREKKERFSLILESASTNQTSMYLCAITGTADTQSSGNTIYFGEGSWLTVV.

This chain joins TRBV5-1 and TRBJ2-5, with a possible D match to TRBD2 (6 bases). Germline CDR1 is SGHRS and CDR2 is YFSETQ. The CDR3 runs to 15 residues. V lost 0 bases, J lost 1 base, and 10 bases lay in between. This chain's CDR3 is CASSLGGGAQETQYF. The CDR3 region has the DNA TGCGCCAGCAGCTTGGGGGGCGGGGCCCAAGAGACCCAGTACTTC.

The chain has TRBV14 and TRBJ1-4; D possibly corresponds to TRBD1 (5 bases). CDR1 and CDR2 from the germline V gene are SGHDN and FVKESK. V lost 3 bases to trimming and J lost 3 bases, with 17 bases between them. This CDR3 comprises 17 residues. CDR3 nucleotides: TGTGCCAGCAGCCAGCAAAAGGGTGGGGCGGCTAATGAAAAACTGTTTTTT. The encoded protein is CASSQQKGGAANEKLFF. The variable domain in full, with the rest retrieved from reference TRBV14 and TRBJ1-4, is EAGVTQFPSHSVIEKGQTVTLRCDPISGHDNLYWYRRVMGKEIKFLLHFVKESKQDESGMPNNRFLAERTGGTYSTLKVQPAELEDSGVYFCASSQQKGGAANEKLFFGSGTQLSVL.

Here the CDR3 reads CASSVGEGDYGYTF. CDR3 DNA sequence: TGTGCCAGCAGCGTAGGGGAGGGGGACTATGGCTACACCTTC. The chain couples TRBV9 to TRBJ1-2; TRBD1 might be the D (6 bases). This CDR3 spans 14 amino acids. V was clipped by 0 bases and J by 3 bases, with 9 bases between them. In germline, CDR1 is SGDLS, CDR2 YYNGEE.

This clone was picked up a small number of times. The J gene is TRBJ1-4, the V gene TRBV19; D gene ambiguous. With 6 bases removed from V and 5 bases from J, the gap between germline ends came to 16 bases. The CDR3 loop spans 15 amino acids. Germline assignment: CDR1 LNHDA and CDR2 SQIVND (reference sequence). The CDR3, as DNA: TGTGCCAGTAGGGGCAACGGTGCCCAGAATGAAAAACTGTTTTTT. Translating it yields CASRGNGAQNEKLFF.

J is TRBJ1-1 and V is TRBV2; 12 bases align to TRBD1. The germline V gene encodes CDR1 SNHLY and CDR2 FYNNEI. The CDR3 has 17 residues. The ends lost 6 bases at V and 3 bases at J; junction bases unmatched: 11. CDR3 loop: CASRPGTGGAVDTEAFF. The CDR3 DNA reads as TGTGCCAGCAGACCCGGGACAGGGGGCGCGGTGGACACTGAAGCTTTCTTT.

This clone appeared a single time. The J gene is TRBJ2-7, the V gene TRBV19; 11 bases align to TRBD2. With 6 bases clipped from V and 5 bases from J, the junction kept 9 bases outside the gene matches. This CDR3 is built from 15 residues. Looked up from germline, CDR1 is LNHDA and CDR2 is SQIVND (reference sequence). Here the CDR3 reads CASSLLAGVTDEQYF. The CDR3 DNA reads TGTGCCAGTAGCCTACTAGCGGGAGTAACCGACGAGCAGTACTTC.

The chain uses TRBV19 and TRBJ2-3, with D perhaps TRBD2 (6 bases). Trimming took 3 bases from V and 6 from J, leaving 19 bases between them. CDR3 length equals 16 residues. Germline V gene data show CDR1 as LNHDA and CDR2 as SQIVND (reference sequence). CDR3 amino acids: CASSIIGWQGGDTQYF. DNA for the CDR3: TGTGCCAGTAGTATTATAGGTTGGCAGGGAGGCGATACGCAGTATTTT.

The rearrangement joins TRBV30 to TRBJ1-4; 7 bases are a match to TRBD1. V was clipped by 4 bases and J by 10 bases; unmatched bases: 12. This CDR3 has 14 amino acids. The V gene's germline CDR1 is GTSNPN and CDR2 SVGIG (reference sequence). The CDR3 coding sequence is TGTGCCTGGACTCCCCAAGGGGGCGATGGAAAACTGTTTTTT. It yields the protein CAWTPQGGDGKLFF. Using reference TRBV30 and TRBJ1-4 for the parts outside the CDR3, the full variable domain is SQTIHQWPATLVQPVGSPLSLECTVEGTSNPNLYWYRQAAGRGLQLLFYSVGIGQISSEVPQNLSASRPQDRQFILSSKKLLLSDSGFYLCAWTPQGGDGKLFFGSGTQLSVL.